Listed below are T cell receptor beta chains from one sample, sequenced in a study of T-cell reconstitution after alpha-beta-depleted transplantation in children. TCRdb itself ran the PCR reads through MiXCR, one entry per CDR3 protein. Of tens of thousands of distinct CDR3 sequences in the sample, around 15% were seen once. The sequencing here drew on PBMCs, mostly from graft donor cells, taken 180 days after TCRalphabeta/CD19-depleted stem cell transplant. The receptor source for this set is a male patient between 2 and 15 years old who had a stem cell transplant for acute lymphoblastic leukemia, so the T cells may come from the graft donor. CDR3s include the opening cysteine and the closing phenylalanine or tryptophan. The order of the fields is D gene, clone size, J gene, V gene, CDR3 protein, CDR3 DNA. A D gene is named only where the DNA matches it firmly. The size field is filled for only some rows; it gives once, few, many or a size class.

>-|-|TRBJ1-2|TRBV10-2
CASSPGIYGYTF
TGCGCCAGCAGTCCCGGGATCTATGGCTACACCTTC
>-|many|TRBJ2-5|TRBV5-1
CASSTATASQETQYF
TGCGCCAGCAGCACCGCGACAGCTTCACAAGAGACCCAGTACTTC
>-|-|TRBJ2-1|TRBV20-1
CSAMGQGTNNEQFF
TGCAGTGCTATGGGCCAGGGTACAAACAATGAGCAGTTCTTC
>-|-|TRBJ2-1|TRBV6-1
CASREGQWPYNEQFF
TGTGCCAGCAGAGAAGGTCAATGGCCTTACAATGAGCAGTTCTTC
>-|many|TRBJ1-4|TRBV20-1
CSAIQGNEKLFF
TGCAGTGCCATACAGGGCAATGAAAAACTGTTTTTT
>-|few|TRBJ2-5|TRBV5-1
CASSLNEETQYF
TGCGCCAGCAGCTTGAATGAAGAGACCCAGTACTTC
>-|-|TRBJ2-1|TRBV20-1
CSARITSSYNEQFF
TGCAGTGCTCGGATCACTAGCTCCTACAATGAGCAGTTCTTC
>-|few|TRBJ2-2|TRBV15
CATSSSSRETGELFF
TGTGCCACCAGCAGTTCGAGCAGGGAAACCGGGGAGCTGTTTTTT
>TRBD1|-|TRBJ1-5|TRBV16
CASSQMTGIGQPQHF
TGTGCCAGCAGCCAAATGACAGGGATTGGTCAGCCCCAGCATTTT
>-|few|TRBJ2-7|TRBV4-3
CASSQVLWGGEQYF
TGCGCCAGCAGCCAAGTTCTATGGGGTGGCGAGCAGTACTTC
>-|-|TRBJ2-2|TRBV27
CASSFGGSNTGELFF
TGTGCCAGCAGTTTTGGGGGGTCGAACACCGGGGAGCTGTTTTTT
>TRBD1|-|TRBJ2-7|TRBV20-1
CSAQGQALGEQYF
TGCAGTGCTCAGGGACAGGCTCTTGGTGAGCAGTACTTC
>-|many|TRBJ1-4|TRBV5-5
CASSLNLDSNEKLFF
TGTGCCAGCAGCTTGAATTTGGATTCTAATGAAAAACTGTTTTTT
>TRBD1|many|TRBJ2-4|TRBV7-9
CASSYGQGLAKNIQYF
TGTGCCAGCAGCTATGGACAGGGACTAGCCAAAAACATTCAGTACTTC
>-|few|TRBJ2-3|TRBV13
CASSSAPSSTDTQYF
TGTGCCAGCAGCTCCGCACCGTCTAGCACAGATACGCAGTATTTT
>-|few|TRBJ2-7|TRBV6-5
CASSYSTGPLRVAEQYF
TGTGCCAGCAGTTACTCGACGGGGCCCCTTAGAGTGGCGGAGCAGTACTTC
>-|-|TRBJ1-5|TRBV20-1
CSAGTVIYSNQPQHF
TGCAGTGCAGGGACGGTCATCTATAGCAATCAGCCCCAGCATTTT
>-|few|TRBJ1-1|TRBV6-1
CASRRNGDTEAFF
TGTGCCAGCAGACGTAACGGGGACACTGAAGCTTTCTTT
>TRBD2|few|TRBJ2-1|TRBV6-5
CASSHGLVSNEQFF
TGTGCCAGCAGCCACGGACTAGTAAGCAATGAGCAGTTCTTC
>-|many|TRBJ1-1|TRBV29-1
CSVDPHTGVAFF
TGCAGCGTTGACCCCCATACTGGGGTAGCTTTCTTT
>-|few|TRBJ1-2|TRBV6-6
CASSPQRGGYTF
TGTGCCAGCAGTCCCCAGCGGGGGGGCTACACCTTC
>-|-|TRBJ2-1|TRBV11-2
CASSLLGAEQFF
TGTGCCAGCAGCTTATTGGGTGCTGAGCAGTTCTTC
>-|many|TRBJ2-3|TRBV5-1
CASSPGAGALQDTQYF
TGCGCCAGCAGCCCTGGGGCAGGGGCACTCCAAGATACGCAGTATTTT
>TRBD1|-|TRBJ2-5|TRBV11-2
CASSPDRGRETQYF
TGTGCCAGCAGCCCGGACAGGGGGCGGGAGACCCAGTACTTC
>-|-|TRBJ2-1|TRBV20-1
CSARDLGAGSNNEQFF
TGCAGTGCTAGAGATCTAGGGGCGGGGTCGAACAATGAGCAGTTCTTC